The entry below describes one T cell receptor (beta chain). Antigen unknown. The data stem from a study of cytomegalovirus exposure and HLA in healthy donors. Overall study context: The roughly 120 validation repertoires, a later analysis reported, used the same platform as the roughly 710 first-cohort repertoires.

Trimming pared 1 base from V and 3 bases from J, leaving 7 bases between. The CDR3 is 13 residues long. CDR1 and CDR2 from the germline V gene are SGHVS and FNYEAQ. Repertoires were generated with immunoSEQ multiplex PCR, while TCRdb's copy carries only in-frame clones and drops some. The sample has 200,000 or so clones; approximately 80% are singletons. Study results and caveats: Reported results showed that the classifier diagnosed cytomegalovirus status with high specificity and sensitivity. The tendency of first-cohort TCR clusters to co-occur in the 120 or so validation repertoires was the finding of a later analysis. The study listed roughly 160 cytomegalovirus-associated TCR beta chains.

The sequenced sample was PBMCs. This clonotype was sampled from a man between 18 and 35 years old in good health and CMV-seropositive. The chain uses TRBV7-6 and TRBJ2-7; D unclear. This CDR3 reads CASSLGLGYEQYF. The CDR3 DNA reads TGTGCCAGCAGCTTAGGGCTAGGCTACGAGCAGTACTTC.